This TCR beta chain is drawn from a study of shared clonotypes between healthy human individuals. Naive CD8 cells lacked CD45RO, underwent positive selection for CCR7 and left out terminally differentiated effector memory CD45RA+ cells. This CDR3 has 17 amino acids. J was trimmed by 0 bases and V by 2 bases; bases with no gene match: 3. CDR1 and CDR2 (germline): SGHVS, FQNEAQ. Produced via immunoSEQ multiplex PCR; TCRdb's table is partial and in-frame only. The table records some 580,000 clones, about 98% of them present only once. The clonotype originates from a man aged 25-40 years in good health. Sequenced material: naive CD8+ T cells sorted from blood. The V gene is TRBV7-8, the J gene TRBJ2-6, with TRBD2 matching 8 bases. DNA of the CDR3: TGTGCCAGCAGCTTAAACGCGGGAGGCTCTGGGGCCAACGTCCTGACTTTC. Its protein is CASSLNAGGSGANVLTF.